What follows are 8 T cell receptor beta chains derived from one specimen sequenced in a study of cytomegalovirus exposure and HLA in healthy donors. Use of 60 Vbeta and 13 Jbeta primers characterized the PCR. Profiling relied on immunoSEQ multiplex PCR, and the TCRdb table lists in-frame clones only, not all of them. This table holds 160,000 or so clones, roughly 85% found once. Sequenced sample: PBMCs. Receptors originate from a woman younger than 45 in good health and CMV-seronegative.

This clone was detected a few times. The chain has TRBV28 and TRBJ1-4; 9 positions agree with TRBD1. V shed 3 bases and J 5 bases; nucleotides not matched to a gene: 4. This CDR3 is built from 15 residues. Germline lookup yields CDR1 MDHEN and CDR2 SYDVKM. For the CDR3, the DNA is TGTGCCAGCAGTTTTCACAGGGGGCCGAATGAAAAACTGTTTTTT. Its translation: CASSFHRGPNEKLFF.

This clone turned up a few times. The rearrangement uses TRBV4-1 and TRBJ2-3, with TRBD2 as a possible D gene (6 bases). Per germline, CDR1 MGHRA and CDR2 YSYEKL. The CDR3 extends over 17 amino acids. Trimming cost V 0 bases and J 1 base, with 14 bases left between them. The CDR3 protein is CASSQDNRASGTDTQYF. Written as DNA, the CDR3 is TGCGCCAGCAGCCAAGATAACCGGGCTAGCGGCACAGATACGCAGTATTTT.

A word on this clone: A read error may produce the germline difference seen at one junction end. The rearrangement uses TRBV9 and TRBJ1-2; D is undetermined. The CDR3 consists of 9 residues. Looked up from germline, CDR1 is SGDLS and CDR2 is YYNGEE. CDR3 residues: CASSPRANF. As DNA, the CDR3 is TGTGCCAGCAGCCCCCGCGCCAATTTC.

This clone came up once. The chain uses TRBV10-3 and TRBJ1-2; 8 bases line up with TRBD1. CDR3 length: 15 residues. Germline V gene data show CDR1 as ENHRY and CDR2 as SYGVKD. The junction had 8 bases not matched to a gene; V was cut back by 2 bases and J by 6 bases. The CDR3: CAISEGQGEWNGYTF. The CDR3 DNA sequence: TGTGCCATCAGTGAGGGACAGGGCGAATGGAATGGCTACACCTTC.

The chain recombines TRBV6-1 with TRBJ1-2; D is possibly TRBD1 (5 bases). The CDR3 is made up of 14 amino acids. Looked up from germline, CDR1 is MNHNS and CDR2 is SASEGT. V was trimmed by 1 base and J by 8 bases, leaving 14 bases between them. DNA of the CDR3: TGTGCCAGCAGTGAAGATCAGGGCCCCTTGGGCTACACCTTC. Translating gives CASSEDQGPLGYTF.

The chain links TRBV6-6 to TRBJ1-1, with TRBD1 matching 8 bases. The CDR3 sequence is 14 residues long. The V gene's germline CDR1 is MNHNY and CDR2 SVGAGI (reference sequence). V was pared by 7 bases and J by 5 bases, with 9 bases of the junction left unmatched. CDR3 amino acids: CASTNLDRATEAFF. DNA of the CDR3: TGTGCCAGCACCAATCTGGACAGGGCAACTGAAGCTTTCTTT.

V is TRBV6-1 and J is TRBJ2-3, with 8 nucleotides matching TRBD1. CDR3 length equals 17 residues. V was clipped by 2 bases and J by 2 bases; unmatched bases: 9. Germline V gene data show CDR1 as MNHNS and CDR2 as SASEGT. The CDR3, as DNA: TGTGCCAGCAGTGAATCGAGGACAGGGCGGAACACAGATACGCAGTATTTT. Residues: CASSESRTGRNTDTQYF.

The rearrangement links TRBV27 to TRBJ2-5; the match to TRBD2 covers 8 bases. Germline loops: CDR1 MNHEY, CDR2 SMNVEV (reference sequence). V lost 3 bases and J lost 4; bases outside the gene matches: 4. CDR3 length equals 14 residues. CDR3 DNA sequence: TGTGCCAGCAGTTTCAGGCTAGCGGGAGAGACCCAGTACTTC. This encodes CASSFRLAGETQYF.